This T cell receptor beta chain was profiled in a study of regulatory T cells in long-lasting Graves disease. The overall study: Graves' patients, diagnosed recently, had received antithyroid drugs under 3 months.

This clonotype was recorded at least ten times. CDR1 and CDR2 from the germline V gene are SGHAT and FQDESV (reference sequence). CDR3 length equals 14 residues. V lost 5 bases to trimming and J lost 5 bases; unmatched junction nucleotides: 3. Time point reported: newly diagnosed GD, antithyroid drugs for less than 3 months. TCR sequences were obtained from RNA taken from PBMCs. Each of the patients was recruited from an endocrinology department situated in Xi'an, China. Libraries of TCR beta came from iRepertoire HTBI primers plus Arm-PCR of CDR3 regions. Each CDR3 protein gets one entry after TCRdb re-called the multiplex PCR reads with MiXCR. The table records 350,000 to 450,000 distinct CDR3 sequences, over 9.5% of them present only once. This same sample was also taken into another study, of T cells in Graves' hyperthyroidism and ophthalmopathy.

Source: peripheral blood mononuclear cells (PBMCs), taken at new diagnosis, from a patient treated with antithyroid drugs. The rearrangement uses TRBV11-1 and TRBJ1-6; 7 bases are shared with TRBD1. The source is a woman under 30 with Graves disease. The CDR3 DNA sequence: TGTGCCAGCAGCCCAGGGGGTGATAATTCACCCCTCCACTTT. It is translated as CASSPGGDNSPLHF.